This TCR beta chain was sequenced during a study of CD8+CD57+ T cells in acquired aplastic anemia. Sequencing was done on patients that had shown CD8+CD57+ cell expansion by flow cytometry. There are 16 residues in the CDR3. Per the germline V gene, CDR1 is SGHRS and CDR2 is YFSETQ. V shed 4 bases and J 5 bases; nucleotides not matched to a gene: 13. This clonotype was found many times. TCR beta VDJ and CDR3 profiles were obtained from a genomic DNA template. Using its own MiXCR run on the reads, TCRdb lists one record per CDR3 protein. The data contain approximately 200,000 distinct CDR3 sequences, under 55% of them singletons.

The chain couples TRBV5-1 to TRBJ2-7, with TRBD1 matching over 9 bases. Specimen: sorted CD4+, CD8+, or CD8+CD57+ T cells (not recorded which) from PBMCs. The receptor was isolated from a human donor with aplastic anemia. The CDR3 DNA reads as TGCGCCAGCAGCCTGGGACAGGGACCCGAGAAAGACGAGCAGTACTTC. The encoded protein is CASSLGQGPEKDEQYF.